The present TCR beta chain was sequenced within a study of blood T cell repertoires in COVID-19. Sequenced by immunoSEQ multiplex PCR; TCRdb stores in-frame clones only, minus some. Found here are some 150,000 clones, 80% to 90% of them singletons; the top ten hold around 15%. The V end lost 5 bases, the J end lost 6 bases, and 10 bases lay between the germline ends. Germline V CDR1 and CDR2: LGHDT, YNNKEL (reference sequence). CDR3 length: 13 amino acids. Specimen: peripheral blood. The TCR originated in a woman aged 40-49 years with acute or convalescent COVID-19. This sequence joins TRBV3-1 (or the pseudogene TRBV3-2) and TRBJ2-2; D is unclear. The CDR3 nucleotides read TGTGCCAGCAGCGCTCAGGTCCCCGGGGAGCTGTTTTTT. Encoded protein: CASSAQVPGELFF.